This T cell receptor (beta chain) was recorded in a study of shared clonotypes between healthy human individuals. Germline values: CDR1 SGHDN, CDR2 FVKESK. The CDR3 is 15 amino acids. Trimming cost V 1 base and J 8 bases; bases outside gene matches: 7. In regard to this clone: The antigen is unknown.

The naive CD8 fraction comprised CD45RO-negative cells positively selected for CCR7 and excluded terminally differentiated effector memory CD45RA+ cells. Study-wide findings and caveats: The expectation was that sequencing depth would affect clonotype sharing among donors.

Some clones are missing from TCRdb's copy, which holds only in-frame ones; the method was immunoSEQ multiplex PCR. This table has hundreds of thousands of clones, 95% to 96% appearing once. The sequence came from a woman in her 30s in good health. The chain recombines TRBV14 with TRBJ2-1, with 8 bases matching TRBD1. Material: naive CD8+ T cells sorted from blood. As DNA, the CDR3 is TGTGCCAGCAGCCAAGGTGGACAGGGAAGGCATGAGCAGTTCTTC. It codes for CASSQGGQGRHEQFF.